There are many counts of the clone carrying this T cell receptor (beta chain). This sample is drawn from a study of blood T cells in healthy people across ages. The germline V gene encodes CDR1 MNHEY and CDR2 SVGAGI. The CDR3 covers 12 residues. Losses at the gene ends were 6 bases for V and 9 bases for J; bases not matched to a gene: 4. A J-beta primer mix and a sample-barcoded 5' primer were used in a second PCR of roughly 7 to 12 cycles. Each cDNA was tagged by a template-switch adaptor containing 12 random nucleotides. TCRdb reprocessed the 5' RACE reads with MiXCR, giving one entry per CDR3 protein. Of hundreds of thousands of distinct CDR3 sequences listed, more than 45% are singletons.

The chain joins TRBV6-5 to TRBJ2-1; 8 nucleotides agree with TRBD1. This TCR came from a woman older than 75 in good health. Sequenced material: blood. The chain's CDR3 is CASSRTGGEQFF. The CDR3 DNA sequence: TGTGCCAGCAGCCGTACAGGGGGTGAGCAGTTCTTC.